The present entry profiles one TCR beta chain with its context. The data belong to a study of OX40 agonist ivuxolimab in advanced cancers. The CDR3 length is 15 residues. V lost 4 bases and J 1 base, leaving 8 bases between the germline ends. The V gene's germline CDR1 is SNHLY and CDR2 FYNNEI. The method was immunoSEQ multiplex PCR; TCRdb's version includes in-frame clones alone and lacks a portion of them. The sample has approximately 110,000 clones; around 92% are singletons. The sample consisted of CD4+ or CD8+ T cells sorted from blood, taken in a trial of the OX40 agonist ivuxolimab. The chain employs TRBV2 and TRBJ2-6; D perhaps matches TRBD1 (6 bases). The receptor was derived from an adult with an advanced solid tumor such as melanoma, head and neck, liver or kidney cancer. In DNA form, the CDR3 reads TGTGCCAGCAGTGCAGACAGGTCTGGGGCCAACGTCCTGACTTTC. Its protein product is CASSADRSGANVLTF.